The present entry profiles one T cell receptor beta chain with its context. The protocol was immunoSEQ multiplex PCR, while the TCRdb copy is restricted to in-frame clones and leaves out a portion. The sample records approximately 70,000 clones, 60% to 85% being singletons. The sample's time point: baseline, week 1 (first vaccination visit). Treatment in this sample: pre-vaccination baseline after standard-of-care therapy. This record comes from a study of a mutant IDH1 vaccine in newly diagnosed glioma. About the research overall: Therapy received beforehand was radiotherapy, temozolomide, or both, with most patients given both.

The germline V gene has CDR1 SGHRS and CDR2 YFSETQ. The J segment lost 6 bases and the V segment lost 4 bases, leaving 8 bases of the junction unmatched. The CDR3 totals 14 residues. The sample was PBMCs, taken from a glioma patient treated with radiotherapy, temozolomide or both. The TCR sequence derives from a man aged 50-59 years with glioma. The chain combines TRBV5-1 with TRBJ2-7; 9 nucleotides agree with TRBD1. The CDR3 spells CASSPGQGMSEQYF. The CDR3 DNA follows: TGCGCCAGCAGCCCCGGACAGGGGATGAGCGAGCAGTACTTC.